Each of the 5 T cell receptor beta chains below was sequenced from the same sample in a study of control samples from healthy donors and cancer patients (dated by TCRdb to the early 2020s). Receptor libraries were prepared by the immunoSEQ multiplex PCR assay. TCRdb carries this immuneACCESS record with in-frame sequences only. Its versions omit some clonotypes, under half of them owing to an unresolved V gene in the studies checked, with the rest unexplained. The sample profile shows approximately 150,000 clones; 89% of them were found once. The ten largest make up over 6.5% of the sample. The sequenced sample consisted of PBMCs. The receptors come from a man in his fifties or sixties with head and neck cancer.

The chain links TRBV12-3 or TRBV12-4 to TRBJ2-2, with no clear D. V lost 1 base, J lost 6 bases, and 6 bases lay in between. There are 13 residues in the CDR3. CDR3 nucleotides: TGTGCCAGCAGTTTAGGGCATCCCGGGGAGCTGTTTTTT. Translated: CASSLGHPGELFF.

This chain connects TRBV29-1 to TRBJ1-2; D not certain. This CDR3 contains 13 residues. The germline V and J ends were trimmed by 0 bases and 5 bases, with 10 bases remaining between them. CDR1 and CDR2 from the germline V gene are SQVTM and ANQGSEA. The chain's CDR3 is CSVEDNRVYGYTF. The CDR3 bases are TGCAGCGTTGAAGATAATCGGGTTTATGGCTACACCTTC.

The rearrangement joins TRBV3-1 (or the pseudogene TRBV3-2) to TRBJ2-7, with D perhaps being TRBD1 or TRBD2 (5 bases each). Germline V gives CDR1 LGHDT, CDR2 YNNKEL (reference sequence). The length of the CDR3 is 12 residues. Trimming took 4 bases from V and 4 from J, leaving 8 bases between them. Here the CDR3 reads CASSRGAYEQYF. CDR3 nucleotides: TGTGCCAGCAGCCGAGGGGCATACGAGCAGTACTTC.

The J gene is TRBJ2-7, the V gene TRBV6-5; 11 bases map to TRBD1. CDR1 MNHEY and CDR2 SVGAGI come from the germline V gene. The CDR3 runs to 14 residues. Trimming removed 4 bases from V and 2 bases from J; junction bases left unmatched: 1. CDR3 in DNA: TGTGCCAGCAGTTCGGGACAGGGGGCCTACGAGCAGTACTTC. Its protein is CASSSGQGAYEQYF.

The chain carries TRBV2 and TRBJ2-7, with 10 bases fitting TRBD2. Trimming took 7 bases from V and 7 from J; bases not matched to a gene: 13. The CDR3 spans 15 residues. Germline CDR1 is SNHLY and CDR2 is FYNNEI. The CDR3: CASTSGRISAGEQYF. The CDR3 DNA reads TGTGCCAGCACTAGCGGGAGAATTTCGGCGGGTGAGCAGTACTTC.